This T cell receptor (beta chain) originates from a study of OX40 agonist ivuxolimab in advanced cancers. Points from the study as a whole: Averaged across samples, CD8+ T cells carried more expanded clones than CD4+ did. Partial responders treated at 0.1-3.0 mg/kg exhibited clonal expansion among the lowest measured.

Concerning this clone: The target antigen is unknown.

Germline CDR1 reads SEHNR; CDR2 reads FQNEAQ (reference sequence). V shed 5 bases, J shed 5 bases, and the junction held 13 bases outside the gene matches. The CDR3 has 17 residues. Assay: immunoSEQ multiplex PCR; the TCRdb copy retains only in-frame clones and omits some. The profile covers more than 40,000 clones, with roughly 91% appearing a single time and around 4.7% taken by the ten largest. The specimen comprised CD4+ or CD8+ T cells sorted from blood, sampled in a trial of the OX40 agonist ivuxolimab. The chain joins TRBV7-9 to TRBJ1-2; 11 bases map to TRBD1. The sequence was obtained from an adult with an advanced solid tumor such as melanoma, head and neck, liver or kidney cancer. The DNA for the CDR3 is TGTGCCAGCAGCACGCGGACAGGGGGCAGTACGCGGTATGGCTACACCTTC. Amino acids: CASSTRTGGSTRYGYTF.